This entry features one T cell receptor (beta chain) sequence. The data originate from a study of beta chain features in type 1 diabetes. Study-wide background: Healthy donors and patients had similar age, gender and cell yields.

What was sequenced were expressed TCRB transcripts, since all of the isolated RNA had been reverse transcribed. This table comes from immunoSEQ multiplex PCR, and its TCRdb copy is limited to in-frame clones, with some not included. The sample contains about 350,000 clones, 20% of which appear only once. Naive, central memory, regulatory and stem cell-like memory cells within the CD4+ compartment were sorted using CD45RO/CCR7/CD25/CD127/CD95/CD27. The receptor's source is a woman aged 18-29 years in good health. Sequencing was performed on naive CD4+ T cells from blood.

CDR3 sequence reads: CAWSISSGSATDYEQYF. CDR3 coding DNA: TGTGCCTGGAGTATCAGTAGCGGGTCCGCTACAGACTACGAGCAGTACTTC. V gene TRBV30 combines with J gene TRBJ2-7, with 7 positions matching TRBD2. Germline CDR1 reads GTSNPN; CDR2 reads SVGIG (reference sequence). Trimming removed 2 bases from V and 3 bases from J; junction bases left unmatched: 16. The CDR3 has 17 amino acids.